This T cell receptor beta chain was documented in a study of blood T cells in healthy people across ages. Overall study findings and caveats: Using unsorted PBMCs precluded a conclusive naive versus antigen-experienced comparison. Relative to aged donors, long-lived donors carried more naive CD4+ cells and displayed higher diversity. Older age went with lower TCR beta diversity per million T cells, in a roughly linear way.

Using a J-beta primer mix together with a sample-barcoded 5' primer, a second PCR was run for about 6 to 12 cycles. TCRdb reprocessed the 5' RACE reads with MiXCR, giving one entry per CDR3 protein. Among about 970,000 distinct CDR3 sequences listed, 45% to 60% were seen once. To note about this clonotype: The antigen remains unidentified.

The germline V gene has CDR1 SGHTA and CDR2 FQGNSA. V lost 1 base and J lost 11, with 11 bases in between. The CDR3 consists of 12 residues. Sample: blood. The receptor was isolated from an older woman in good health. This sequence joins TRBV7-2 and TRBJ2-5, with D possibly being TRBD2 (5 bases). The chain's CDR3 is CASSLGNGGQYF. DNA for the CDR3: TGTGCCAGCAGCTTAGGGAACGGCGGGCAGTACTTC.